The T cell receptor beta chain under discussion was sequenced for a study of CD8 T cells in Susac syndrome. From germline, CDR1 is LNHNV and CDR2 YYDKDF (reference sequence). The CDR3 runs 15 residues. Trimming took 4 bases from V and 2 from J, leaving 14 bases between them. RNA amounts of roughly 0.45 to 1 ug underwent reverse transcription with random hexamers. Amplification of TCR beta CDR3 was carried out by immunoSEQ multiplex PCR, which covered 54 Vbeta and 13 Jbeta segments. TCRdb fed the immunoSEQ multiplex PCR reads into MiXCR, producing one record per CDR3 protein. In the table there are around 180,000 distinct CDR3 sequences, roughly 94% of which are singletons.

What was sequenced was CD4+ T cells from PBMCs. The V call is TRBV15, the J call TRBJ2-5; tentative D call: TRBD1 (6 bases). The clonotype was recovered from a human donor with Susac syndrome. Here the CDR3 reads CATSTSRQGQETQYF. The CDR3 DNA is TGTGCCACCAGCACGTCCCGGCAGGGGCAAGAGACCCAGTACTTC. Full variable domain (outside the CDR3, taken from reference TRBV15 and TRBJ2-5): DAMVIQNPRYQVTQFGKPVTLSCSQTLNHNVMYWYQQKSSQAPKLLFHYYDKDFNNEADTPDNFQSRRPNTSFCFLDIRSPGLGDTAMYLCATSTSRQGQETQYFGPGTRLLVL.